A single sample gave rise to the 15 T cell receptor beta chains below, sequenced in a study of cytomegalovirus exposure and HLA in healthy donors (dated by TCRdb to about 2017). The library was prepared using the immunoSEQ multiplex PCR assay. TCRdb holds this immuneACCESS table with in-frame rearrangements only. Some clones are missing; in checked studies, unresolved V genes explain under half, and the rest has no known cause. The sample profile shows 150,000 or so clones; nearly 90% of them were found once. Over 1% of the sample comes from the top ten. Sequencing input: PBMCs. The receptor source for this set is a woman between 18 and 30 years old in good health and CMV-seronegative.

The chain is built from TRBV7-3 and TRBJ2-7; 8 bases line up with TRBD2. The germline V gene has CDR1 SGHTA and CDR2 FQGTGA. The CDR3 contains 14 residues. Germline trimming cut 3 bases from V and 4 bases from J; bases unmatched to any gene: 5. The CDR3 sequence: CASSFSGGNYEQYF. For the CDR3, the DNA is TGTGCCAGCAGCTTCTCGGGGGGGAATTACGAGCAGTACTTC.

The chain's CDR3 is CASSRGGVNEQFF. CDR3 coding DNA: TGCGCCAGCAGCCGGGGAGGTGTCAATGAGCAGTTCTTC. The gene calls are TRBV5-1 and TRBJ2-1; D is possibly TRBD2 (6 bases). Trimming took off 4 bases at V and 6 bases at J, with 11 bases between the two ends. The CDR3 is 13 residues long. CDR1 and CDR2 from the germline V gene are SGHRS and YFSETQ.

V gene TRBV9 combines with J gene TRBJ2-5, with D maybe TRBD1 (5 bases). CDR3 length: 15 amino acids. Looked up from germline, CDR1 is SGDLS and CDR2 is YYNGEE. V lost 4 bases to trimming and J lost 5 bases, with 18 bases between them. The CDR3 nucleotides are TGTGCCAGCAGCACGCACAGTGCAGGGTTGGAGACCCAGTACTTC. As protein: CASSTHSAGLETQYF.

This rearrangement joins TRBV6-1 to TRBJ2-3, with 12 bases lining up with TRBD2. The CDR3 consists of 17 residues. Trimming at V came to 2 bases and at J to 1 base, leaving 4 bases not matched to a gene. The germline CDR1 and CDR2 sequences are MNHNS and SASEGT. The CDR3 DNA reads as TGTGCCAGCAGTGAACTTACTAGCGGGGGGCGCACAGATACGCAGTATTTT. Its translation is CASSELTSGGRTDTQYF.

V usage is TRBV5-5 and J usage is TRBJ1-3, with TRBD1 identical over 7 bases. After removal of 1 base from V and 0 bases from J, the junction contained 13 bases not matched to a gene. The CDR3 sequence is 19 residues long. From germline, CDR1 is SGHKS and CDR2 YYEKEE (reference sequence). This CDR3 reads CASSLRTGPPLLSGNTIYF. The CDR3 coding sequence is TGTGCCAGCAGCTTGCGGACAGGACCCCCGTTACTCTCTGGAAACACCATATATTTT. Full variable domain (outside the CDR3, taken from reference TRBV5-5 and TRBJ1-3): DAGVTQSPTHLIKTRGQQVTLRCSPISGHKSVSWYQQVLGQGPQFIFQYYEKEERGRGNFPDRFSARQFPNYSSELNVNALLLGDSALYLCASSLRTGPPLLSGNTIYFGEGSWLTVV.

This clone has only one observation. The chain carries TRBV6-5 and TRBJ1-1; D possibly corresponds to TRBD1 (5 bases). The CDR3 is made up of 15 amino acids. V was pared by 0 bases and J by 5 bases, with 13 bases between. Germline V CDR1 and CDR2: MNHEY, SVGAGI. CDR3 nucleotide sequence: TGTGCCAGCAGTTACTCGGTGCGGGGGGGGACTGAAGCTTTCTTT. This encodes CASSYSVRGGTEAFF.

CDR3 loop: CASSSIQTYGYTF. CDR3 coding DNA: TGTGCCAGCTCCTCTATTCAGACTTATGGCTACACCTTC. The rearrangement links TRBV2 to TRBJ1-2, with no clear D. Trimming removed 8 bases from V and 5 bases from J, with 15 bases in between. There are 13 residues in the CDR3. CDR1 and CDR2 from the germline V gene are SNHLY and FYNNEI.

CDR3 residues: CASSLGGIGTEAFF. For the CDR3, the DNA is TGTGCCAGCAGCTTAGGCGGGATAGGCACTGAAGCTTTCTTT. This chain uses TRBV11-1 with TRBJ1-1; D ambiguous. Germline assignment: CDR1 SGHAT and CDR2 FQDESV (reference sequence). CDR3 size: 14 residues. Deletions cut 1 base from V and 4 bases from J, with 10 bases between.

The chain employs TRBV7-6 and TRBJ1-2, with 8 nucleotides matching TRBD1. V dropped 4 bases and J dropped 5; count of bases not matched to a gene: 9. This CDR3 has 15 residues. Germline-derived CDR1 and CDR2 are SGHVS and FNYEAQ. The CDR3 here is CASSSDRDRGYGYTF. CDR3 coding DNA: TGTGCCAGCAGCTCAGACAGAGACAGGGGATATGGCTACACCTTC.

The chain combines TRBV6-5 with TRBJ1-2; D ambiguous. Germline V gives CDR1 MNHEY, CDR2 SVGAGI. The CDR3 sequence is 14 residues long. Trimming pared 2 bases from V and 4 bases from J, leaving 11 bases between. This chain's CDR3 is CASSYAESFYGYTF. CDR3 coding DNA: TGTGCCAGCAGTTACGCCGAGAGCTTCTATGGCTACACCTTC.

This clone was seen a few times. The V call is TRBV10-1, the J call TRBJ2-7; TRBD1 aligns across 12 bases. V lost 0 bases and J lost 3; bases outside the gene matches: 3. The CDR3 totals 16 residues. The V gene's germline CDR1 is WNHNN and CDR2 SYGVQD (reference sequence). DNA for the CDR3: TGCGCCAGCAGTGAGTCCGGGACAGGGGGCTTCTACGAGCAGTACTTC. Protein: CASSESGTGGFYEQYF.

The chain joins TRBV6-5 to TRBJ1-5; D is ambiguous. The CDR3 runs 13 residues. In germline, CDR1 is MNHEY, CDR2 SVGAGI. Trimming pared 8 bases from V and 2 bases from J, leaving 10 bases between. The CDR3 protein is CASGPTGNQPQHF. The CDR3 DNA reads TGTGCCAGCGGCCCAACCGGCAATCAGCCCCAGCATTTT.

The chain links TRBV5-1 to TRBJ2-7; 8 bases map to TRBD1. The germline gives CDR1 SGHRS, CDR2 YFSETQ. V shed 3 bases, J shed 4 bases, and the junction held 12 bases outside the gene matches. The CDR3 contains 16 residues. CDR3 protein: CASSSFGQGILYEQYF. The CDR3 region has the DNA TGCGCCAGCAGCTCCTTCGGACAGGGAATTCTGTACGAGCAGTACTTC.

This clone was seen a single time. The chain carries TRBV7-9 and TRBJ2-1; 8 bases align to TRBD1. V gave up 5 bases and J gave up 1 base; unmatched junction bases: 7. The CDR3 extends over 16 amino acids. Germline V gene data show CDR1 as SEHNR and CDR2 as FQNEAQ (reference sequence). The CDR3 bases are TGTGCCAGCAGCGACGGACAGGGATTATCCTACAATGAGCAGTTCTTC. It specifies CASSDGQGLSYNEQFF.

This clone was counted only a few times. The J gene is TRBJ2-2, the V gene TRBV5-1; D not certain. CDR3 size: 14 residues. Deletions cut 4 bases from V and 6 bases from J, with 13 bases between. Per the germline V gene, CDR1 is SGHRS and CDR2 is YFSETQ. DNA for the CDR3: TGCGCCAGCAGCCAATCCCAAGCCCCCGGGGAGCTGTTTTTT. Its translation: CASSQSQAPGELFF.